Listed below are T cell receptor beta chains from one sample, sequenced in a study of T cell changes during pregnancy in multiple sclerosis. The data were produced by immunoSEQ multiplex PCR, yet TCRdb's version contains in-frame clones alone and is incomplete. Of about 55,000 clones in the sample, about nine tenths are singletons; the top ten hold approximately 0.6%. The sequences come from CD4+ T cells from peripheral blood mononuclear cells, collected in the first trimester of pregnancy. The receptors stem from a female donor with multiple sclerosis, enrolled in a pregnancy study. CDR3s include the opening cysteine and the closing phenylalanine or tryptophan. The order of the fields is D gene, clone size, J gene, V gene, CDR3 DNA, CDR3 protein. A D gene is named only where the DNA matches it firmly. Size is stated for part of the rows, as once, few or many counts, or as a class when the clone is expanded.

>.|.|TRBJ1-5|TRBV19
TGTGCCAGTAGTATTTCAGGGGGCAATCAGCCCCAGCATTTT
CASSISGGNQPQHF
>.|.|TRBJ2-7|TRBV19
TGTGCCAGTAGCAGAACAGGGGGCGGGAGGAACTACGAGCAGTACTTC
CASSRTGGGRNYEQYF
>.|.|TRBJ2-1|TRBV5-1
TGCGCCAGCAGCTTGGAAGGGGATCCGGACAATGAGCAGTTCTTC
CASSLEGDPDNEQFF
>.|once|TRBJ2-2|TRBV11-3
TGTGCCAGCAGACCTAAGGGGCCCGGGGAGCTGTTTTTT
CASRPKGPGELFF
>.|.|TRBJ2-6|TRBV19
TGTGCCAGTAGCCGGCTAGCTTCAGGGGCCAACGTCCTGACTTTC
CASSRLASGANVLTF
>TRBD1|.|TRBJ2-7|TRBV11-1
TGTGCCAGCAGCTTAGCCGGGACAGGGGGCTCCTACGAGCAGTACTTC
CASSLAGTGGSYEQYF
>.|.|TRBJ2-3|TRBV19
TGTGCCAGTACCCTGCAGGGGTACGGCACAGATACGCAGTATTTT
CASTLQGYGTDTQYF
>TRBD2|.|TRBJ2-3|TRBV4-3
TGCGCCAGCAGCCAGTCCCAAACTAGCGGGGGCCCCGCGGATACGCAGTATTTT
CASSQSQTSGGPADTQYF
>.|.|TRBJ1-1|TRBV2
TGTGCCAGCAGTAAGGGGGAAGGGAGGGATTTCTTT
CASSKGEGRDFF
>.|.|TRBJ2-3|TRBV28
TGTGCCAGCAGTTTTACGGGAGCGCAGTATTTT
CASSFTGAQYF
>TRBD1|once|TRBJ2-1|TRBV7-8
TGTGCCAGCAGCTTAGAGAGGGGGCGATCGTCAAATGAGCAGTTCTTC
CASSLERGRSSNEQFF
>.|.|TRBJ1-5|TRBV30
TGTGCCTGGAGTGTAAGCCGCCGGGAGCCCCAGCATTTT
CAWSVSRREPQHF
>.|.|TRBJ2-2|TRBV28
TGTGCCAGCAGTTTGTCGGGGGTGGACACCGGGGAGCTGTTTTTT
CASSLSGVDTGELFF
>TRBD1|.|TRBJ1-5|TRBV2
TGTGCCAGCAGGCCGGACAGGAGAAGCAGCAATCAGCCCCAGCATTTT
CASRPDRRSSNQPQHF
>TRBD1|.|TRBJ2-7|TRBV6-5
TGTGCCAGCACCTCCGGACAGGCCCAATTAGAGCAGTACTTC
CASTSGQAQLEQYF
>.|.|TRBJ2-3|TRBV19
TGTGCCAGTACCCCTGGGGGGGCAGGGGGCACAGATACGCAGTATTTT
CASTPGGAGGTDTQYF
>.|few|TRBJ1-1|TRBV2
TGTGCCAGCAGTGGTCAGGGTGATGCAAAACTCTTT
CASSGQGDAKLF
>TRBD2|.|TRBJ2-7|TRBV13
TGTGCCAGCAGCTTAGGACTAGCGGGAGATCCTGCGGGCTCCGAGCAGTACTTC
CASSLGLAGDPAGSEQYF
>TRBD1|.|TRBJ2-5|TRBV6-1
TGTGCCAGCAGTGAAGAACAGGGGACCCAAGAGACCCAGTACTTC
CASSEEQGTQETQYF
>.|.|TRBJ2-1|TRBV7-8
TGTGCCAGCAGCTTAGCGCCGGGGGGCCAAAGCTCCTACAATGAGCAGTTCTTC
CASSLAPGGQSSYNEQFF
>.|.|TRBJ2-3|TRBV4-1
TGCGCCAGCAGCCCGAGAGGCAAAGGCTCTAGCACAGATACGCAGTATTTT
CASSPRGKGSSTDTQYF
>.|.|TRBJ1-1|TRBV15
TGTGCCACCAGCAGTGGACAGACCAACACTGAAGCTTTCTTT
CATSSGQTNTEAFF
>.|.|TRBJ2-2|TRBV5-1
TGCGCCAGCAGCCGAGTGCCAAGGGGCCTAGTCGGGGAGCTGTTTTTT
CASSRVPRGLVGELFF
>TRBD1|.|TRBJ1-5|TRBV2
TGTGCCAGCAGTAGACAGGGGAGTCAGCCCCAGCATTTT
CASSRQGSQPQHF
>TRBD1|.|TRBJ1-1|TRBV5-4
TGTGCCAGCAGCTTTCCAGGGGGCACTGAAGCTTTCTTT
CASSFPGGTEAFF
>TRBD1|.|TRBJ1-6|TRBV2
TGTGCCAGCAGTGAGGCCTGGACAGGGAAGAATTCACCCCTCCACTTT
CASSEAWTGKNSPLHF
>TRBD1|.|TRBJ2-3|TRBV5-1
TGCGCCAGCAGCCCTACAGGGGCAGATACGCAGTATTTT
CASSPTGADTQYF
>.|.|TRBJ1-5|TRBV7-2
TGTGCCAGCAGCTTAGAGAGGAATCAGCCCCAGCATTTT
CASSLERNQPQHF